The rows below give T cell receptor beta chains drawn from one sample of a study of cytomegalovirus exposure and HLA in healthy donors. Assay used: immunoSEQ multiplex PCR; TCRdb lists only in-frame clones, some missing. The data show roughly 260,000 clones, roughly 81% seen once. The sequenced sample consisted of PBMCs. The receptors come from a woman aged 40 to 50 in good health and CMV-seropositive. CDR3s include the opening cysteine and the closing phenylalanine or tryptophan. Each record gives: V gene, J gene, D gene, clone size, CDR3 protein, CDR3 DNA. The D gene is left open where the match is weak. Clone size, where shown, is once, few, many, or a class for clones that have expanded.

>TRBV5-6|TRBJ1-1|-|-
CASSLGGFTEAFF
TGTGCCAGCAGCTTAGGAGGGTTCACTGAAGCTTTCTTT
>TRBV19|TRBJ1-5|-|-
CASSARTEYSNQPQHF
TGTGCCAGTAGTGCACGGACAGAATATAGCAATCAGCCCCAGCATTTT
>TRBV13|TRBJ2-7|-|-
CASSLVGGSYEQYF
TGTGCCAGCAGCTTAGTTGGCGGCTCCTACGAGCAGTACTTC
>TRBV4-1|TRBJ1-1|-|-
CASSQVPGDPEAFF
TGCGCCAGCAGCCAAGTTCCGGGTGACCCTGAAGCTTTCTTT
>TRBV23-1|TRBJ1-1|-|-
CASSLSTGRRGFF
TGCGCCAGCAGTCTCTCTACGGGCAGGCGGGGTTTCTTT
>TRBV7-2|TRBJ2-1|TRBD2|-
CASSRVAGGLYNEQFF
TGTGCCAGCAGCAGAGTAGCGGGAGGGCTCTACAATGAGCAGTTCTTC
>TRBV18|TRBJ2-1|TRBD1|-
CASSRTSSGTGGFNEQFF
TGTGCCAGCTCACGGACATCATCCGGGACAGGGGGTTTCAATGAGCAGTTCTTC
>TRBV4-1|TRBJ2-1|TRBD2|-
CASSPGTSGRYAEQFF
TGCGCCAGCAGCCCTGGGACTAGCGGGAGGTACGCTGAGCAGTTCTTC
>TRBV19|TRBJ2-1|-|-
CASSLEGSSYNEQFF
TGTGCCAGTAGTCTGGAGGGAAGCTCCTACAATGAGCAGTTCTTC
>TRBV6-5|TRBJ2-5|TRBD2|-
CASTKGSGSRETQYF
TGTGCCAGCACTAAGGGTAGCGGGAGTCGGGAGACCCAGTACTTC
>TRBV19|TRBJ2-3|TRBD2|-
CASSIRLAGVGTQYF
TGTGCCAGTAGTATAAGGCTAGCGGGAGTCGGTACGCAGTATTTT
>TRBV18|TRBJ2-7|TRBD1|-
CASSPGQGGSYEQYF
TGTGCCAGCTCACCTGGACAGGGGGGGTCCTACGAGCAGTACTTC
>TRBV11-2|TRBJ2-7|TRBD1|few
CASRDLSRDRVYEQYF
TGTGCCAGCAGGGATCTGTCCCGGGACAGGGTCTACGAGCAGTACTTC
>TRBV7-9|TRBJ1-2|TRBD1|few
CSSSQQAGTGDYGYTF
TGTTCCAGCAGCCAGCAAGCCGGGACAGGGGACTATGGCTACACCTTC
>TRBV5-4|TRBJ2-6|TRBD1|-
CASSFGGQGAHGANVLTF
TGTGCCAGCAGCTTTGGGGGACAGGGGGCGCACGGGGCCAACGTCCTGACTTTC
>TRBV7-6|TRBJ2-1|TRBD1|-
CASSDDRGLKPEQFF
TGTGCCAGCAGCGATGACAGGGGACTTAAGCCCGAGCAGTTCTTC
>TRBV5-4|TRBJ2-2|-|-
CASSPDRAGYTGELFF
TGTGCCAGCAGCCCTGACAGGGCGGGATACACCGGGGAGCTGTTTTTT
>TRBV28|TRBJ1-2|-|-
CASSSDRRQITNGYTF
TGTGCCAGCAGTTCCGACCGTCGACAGATCACCAATGGCTACACCTTC
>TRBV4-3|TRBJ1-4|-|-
CASSQGDSASEKLFF
TGCGCCAGCAGCCAAGGGGACTCCGCTAGTGAAAAACTGTTTTTT
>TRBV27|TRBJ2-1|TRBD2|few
CASRSGTPSGYNEQFF
TGTGCCAGCAGGAGCGGGACCCCCTCAGGATACAATGAGCAGTTCTTC
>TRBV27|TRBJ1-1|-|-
CASSPQTVPNTEAFF
TGTGCCAGCAGTCCGCAGACAGTGCCGAACACTGAAGCTTTCTTT
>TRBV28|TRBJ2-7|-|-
CASTLGGPGYEQYF
TGTGCCAGCACCTTAGGGGGACCTGGATACGAGCAGTACTTC
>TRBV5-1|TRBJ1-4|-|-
CASKDRDHATNEKLFF
TGCGCCAGCAAGGACAGAGACCACGCAACTAATGAAAAACTGTTTTTT
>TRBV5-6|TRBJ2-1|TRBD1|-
CASSLAGGVYNEQFF
TGTGCCAGCAGCTTGGCAGGGGGCGTCTACAATGAGCAGTTCTTC
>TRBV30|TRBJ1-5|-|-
CAWSVSPVNRPQHF
TGTGCCTGGAGTGTAAGTCCAGTAAACAGGCCCCAGCATTTT
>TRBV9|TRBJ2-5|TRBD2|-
CASTGGFGPETQYF
TGTGCCAGCACCGGGGGGTTTGGGCCGGAGACCCAGTACTTC
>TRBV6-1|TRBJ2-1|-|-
CASSERRDLHEQFF
TGTGCCAGCAGTGAACGGCGGGATCTTCATGAGCAGTTCTTC
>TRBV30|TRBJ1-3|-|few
CAWSHALRGYSGNTIYF
TGTGCCTGGAGTCACGCCCTTCGGGGATACTCTGGAAACACCATATATTTT
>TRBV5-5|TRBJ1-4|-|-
CASSLGEGTKLFF
TGTGCCAGCAGCTTGGGAGAGGGTACTAAACTGTTTTTT
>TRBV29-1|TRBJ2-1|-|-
CSVTRPAATKNEQFF
TGCAGCGTTACCCGGCCAGCGGCCACAAAGAATGAGCAGTTCTTC
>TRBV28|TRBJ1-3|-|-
CAGGISGNTIYF
TGTGCCGGCGGGATCTCTGGAAACACCATATATTTT